Listed below are T cell receptor beta chains from one sample, sequenced in a study of lymphopenia after photon versus proton radiotherapy. Sequencing was performed with immunoSEQ multiplex PCR; in TCRdb, only in-frame clones are kept and a portion is missing. In the table there are over 50,000 clones, around 87% of which are singletons. The sample in question was peripheral blood, obtained from a patient treated with photon-based radiotherapy. These receptors were obtained from a man aged 35 to 55 with gastric cancer. Both conserved end residues are trimmed from each CDR3. Fields, in order: CDR3 protein, D gene, V gene, J gene. The D gene is left open where the match is weak.

CDR3: ASSMVADSSYEQY
D: -
V: TRBV19
J: TRBJ2-7

CDR3: ASSSRQAFPSGANVLT
D: -
V: TRBV5-1
J: TRBJ2-6

CDR3: ASSAGTVNTEAF
D: TRBD1
V: TRBV5-6
J: TRBJ1-1

CDR3: ASSLALAESSYEQY
D: -
V: TRBV7-8
J: TRBJ2-7

CDR3: ASSPEAGSYGYT
D: -
V: TRBV6-4
J: TRBJ1-2

CDR3: ASSLLGSSSGANVLT
D: -
V: TRBV11-1
J: TRBJ2-6

CDR3: ASSELGANQPQH
D: -
V: TRBV2
J: TRBJ1-5

CDR3: AISARMGTSGLSTDTQY
D: TRBD2
V: TRBV10-3
J: TRBJ2-3

CDR3: ASSRPLAGATDTQY
D: TRBD2
V: TRBV4-1
J: TRBJ2-3

CDR3: ASSTSGGLYGYT
D: -
V: TRBV7-2
J: TRBJ1-2

CDR3: ASSLAPGQGRYGYT
D: TRBD1
V: TRBV11-2
J: TRBJ1-2

CDR3: ASSQVGGGNQPQH
D: -
V: TRBV4-2
J: TRBJ1-5

CDR3: ASRPDRDYGYT
D: TRBD1
V: TRBV6-5
J: TRBJ1-2

CDR3: ASSPAGESQPQH
D: -
V: TRBV4-2
J: TRBJ1-5